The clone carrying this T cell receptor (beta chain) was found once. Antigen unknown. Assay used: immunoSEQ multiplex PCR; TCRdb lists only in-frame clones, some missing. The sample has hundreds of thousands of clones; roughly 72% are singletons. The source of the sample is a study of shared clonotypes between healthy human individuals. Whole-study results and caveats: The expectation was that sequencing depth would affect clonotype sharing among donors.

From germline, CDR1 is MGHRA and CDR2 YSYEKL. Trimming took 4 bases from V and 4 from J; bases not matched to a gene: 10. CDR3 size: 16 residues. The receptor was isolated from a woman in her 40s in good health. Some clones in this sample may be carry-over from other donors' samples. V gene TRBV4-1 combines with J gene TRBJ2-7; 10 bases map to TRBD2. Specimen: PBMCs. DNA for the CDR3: TGCGCCAGCAGCCCTGGAGGAGCTAGCGGGAGTTACGAGCAGTACTTC. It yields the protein CASSPGGASGSYEQYF.